This is a list of T cell receptor beta chains from one sample in a study of cytomegalovirus exposure and HLA in healthy donors. Produced via immunoSEQ multiplex PCR; TCRdb's table is partial and in-frame only. The repertoire includes under 200,000 clones, approximately 78% of them detected once, and about 14% sits in the top ten. The sequencing input was PBMCs. The receptors were gathered from a woman aged 25-40 years in good health and CMV-seropositive. CDR3s include the opening cysteine and the closing phenylalanine or tryptophan. A D gene is named only where the DNA matches it firmly.

TRBJ2-5 | TRBD1 | TRBV4-2 | CASSLGTGTGGETQYF | TGTGCCAGCAGCCTGGGTACCGGGACAGGAGGGGAGACCCAGTACTTC
TRBJ2-1 | . | TRBV27 | CASSLTLDSDEQFF | TGTGCCAGCAGTTTAACCCTAGACAGTGATGAGCAGTTCTTC
TRBJ2-3 | TRBD2 | TRBV18 | CASSRTSGSGTDTQYF | TGTGCCAGCTCACGGACTAGCGGTAGTGGCACAGATACGCAGTATTTT
TRBJ1-1 | . | TRBV11-2 | CASSFPPEAFF | TGTGCCAGCAGCTTTCCTCCTGAAGCTTTCTTT
TRBJ2-7 | TRBD1 | TRBV30 | CAWSGEGDRSYEQYF | TGTGCCTGGAGCGGAGAGGGGGACAGAAGCTACGAGCAGTACTTC
TRBJ1-1 | . | TRBV4-3 | CASSQGPREAEAFF | TGCGCCAGCAGCCAGGGGCCCAGGGAAGCTGAAGCTTTCTTT
TRBJ1-1 | . | TRBV27 | CASSARGSTEAFF | TGTGCCAGCAGTGCCAGGGGTAGTACTGAAGCTTTCTTT
TRBJ2-1 | . | TRBV7-9 | CASIGGETTYNEQFF | TGTGCCAGTATAGGGGGAGAAACGACCTACAATGAGCAGTTCTTC
TRBJ2-1 | TRBD2 | TRBV19 | CASSIGSGSLYNEQFF | TGTGCCAGTAGTATCGGGAGCGGGAGCCTATACAATGAGCAGTTCTTC
TRBJ2-1 | TRBD2 | TRBV28 | CASSLWAGGGSYNEQFF | TGTGCCAGCAGTTTATGGGCGGGAGGGGGGTCCTACAATGAGCAGTTCTTC
TRBJ2-1 | TRBD2 | TRBV6-4 | CASSPLAGTDNEQFF | TGTGCCAGCAGTCCACTAGCGGGTACAGACAATGAGCAGTTCTTC
TRBJ2-1 | TRBD2 | TRBV2 | CASSAEAGGNEQFF | TGTGCCAGCAGTGCGGAAGCGGGGGGCAATGAGCAGTTCTTC
TRBJ1-3 | . | TRBV30 | CAWSSGFPSGNTIYF | TGCGCCTGGAGCTCAGGGTTCCCGTCAGGAAACACCATATATTTT